This is a list of T cell receptor beta chains from one sample in a study of shared clonotypes between healthy human individuals. Only in-frame clones appear in the TCRdb table, and some are missing; sequencing was by immunoSEQ multiplex PCR. The table includes over a million clones, around 76% detected once. Sequencing input: memory CD4+ T cells sorted from blood. The receptor source for this set is a man between 18 and 29 years old in good health. Each CDR3 is given with its conserved first and last residue. Fields, in order: J gene, D gene, CDR3 length, V gene, clone size, CDR3 DNA, CDR3 protein. A D gene is named only where the DNA matches it firmly. Expanded clones are given a class, and other clones once, few, many or no size at all.

TRBJ2-2,-,15,TRBV5-6,few,TGTGCCAGCAGCTTGCCAGGGGTAAACACCGGGGAGCTGTTTTTT,CASSLPGVNTGELFF
TRBJ1-2,TRBD1,14,TRBV5-8,-,TGTGCCAGCAGCCCGCTGCAGGGGGCATATGGCTACACCTTC,CASSPLQGAYGYTF
TRBJ1-3,-,12,TRBV4-1,-,TGCGCCAGCAGCCAACAGGGAAACACCATATATTTT,CASSQQGNTIYF
TRBJ2-4,-,19,TRBV7-5,-,TGTGCCAGAAGCACGGGGCGGGTAAGGAGGTTCCTAGCCAAAAACATTCAGTACTTC,CARSTGRVRRFLAKNIQYF
TRBJ2-6,-,17,TRBV5-1,-,TGCGCCAGCAGCTTGTCCCCAGCGACCTCTGGGGCCAACGTCCTGACTTTC,CASSLSPATSGANVLTF
TRBJ2-7,-,15,TRBV4-3,-,TGCGCCAGCAGCCTACATTATTCGGGGCTCTACGAGCAGTACTTC,CASSLHYSGLYEQYF
TRBJ2-5,TRBD1,13,TRBV5-6,-,TGTGCCAGCAGCGAACAGGGGCGAGAGACCCAGTACTTC,CASSEQGRETQYF
TRBJ2-7,-,14,TRBV7-6,-,TGTGCCAGCAGCTTGGACACGGGATCCTACGAGCAGTACTTC,CASSLDTGSYEQYF
TRBJ1-2,-,16,TRBV4-1,-,TGCGCCAGCAGCCAAGATCGTGGGGGGGGTAAGCTCGGCTACACCTTC,CASSQDRGGGKLGYTF
TRBJ2-5,-,14,TRBV4-2,few,TGTGCCAGCAGCCAAGATCGGGGTGTGGGGACCCAGTACTTC,CASSQDRGVGTQYF
TRBJ2-1,-,10,TRBV2,once,TGTGCCAGAGGTGTGGATGAGCAGTTCTTC,CARGVDEQFF
TRBJ1-4,TRBD1,16,TRBV14,few,TGTGCCAGCAGCCGGAGACAGGGGGCGACTAATGAAAAACTGTTTTTT,CASSRRQGATNEKLFF
TRBJ2-7,-,15,TRBV5-1,-,TGCGCCAGCAGCTTGGCTTCTCCGGAAATCTACGAGCAGTACTTC,CASSLASPEIYEQYF
TRBJ2-1,TRBD2,16,TRBV19,-,TGTGCCAGTAGTATGCGTGGGGGGGACCCCTACAATGAGCAGTTCTTC,CASSMRGGDPYNEQFF
TRBJ2-7,TRBD1,14,TRBV5-1,-,TGCGCCAGCAGCTTGGCCGGGACAGGCTTGGAGCAGTACTTC,CASSLAGTGLEQYF
TRBJ2-4,TRBD2,20,TRBV6-1,once,TGTGCCAGCAGTGAAGTTGGGGGAAGGACTAGCGGGAAGGCCAAAAACATTCAGTACTTC,CASSEVGGRTSGKAKNIQYF
TRBJ2-1,TRBD2,16,TRBV19,-,TGTGCCAGTAGTGCCCGGACTAGCGGGAGTTACAATGAGCAGTTCTTC,CASSARTSGSYNEQFF
TRBJ2-5,-,14,TRBV19,-,TGTGCCAGTCGGCCTGGGGGCAAGCAAGAGACCCAGTACTTC,CASRPGGKQETQYF
TRBJ2-3,-,19,TRBV5-5,-,TGTGCCAGCAGCTTACAGGCCCTATCATTTAGTACTAGCACAGATACGCAGTATTTT,CASSLQALSFSTSTDTQYF
TRBJ2-3,TRBD2,17,TRBV29-1,-,TGCAGCGTTGAAGGGGTCGGGACTAGCCGGAGCACAGATACGCAGTATTTT,CSVEGVGTSRSTDTQYF
TRBJ2-5,-,12,TRBV7-9,few,TGTGCCAGCAGCTTAGCGCTCAGGGCGGTGCACTTC,CASSLALRAVHF
TRBJ2-7,-,13,TRBV5-1,-,TGCGCCAGCAGCGGGCAGGGTATCTACGAGCAGTACTTC,CASSGQGIYEQYF
TRBJ1-4,-,14,TRBV2,few,TGTGCCAGCAGGAGAACGGGCTTTAATGAAAAACTGTTTTTT,CASRRTGFNEKLFF
TRBJ2-1,-,12,TRBV7-8,few,TGTGCCAGCAGTCCAGCGATGAATGAGCAGTTCTTC,CASSPAMNEQFF
TRBJ2-2,TRBD1,15,TRBV11-3,few,TGTGCCAGCAGCTGGACAGGGACGAACACCGGGGAGCTGTTTTTT,CASSWTGTNTGELFF
TRBJ1-5,TRBD1,15,TRBV5-5,many,TGTGCCAGCAGCAGCACAGGGGATCGCAATCAGCCCCAGCATTTT,CASSSTGDRNQPQHF
TRBJ1-2,TRBD1,14,TRBV5-4,-,TGTGCCAGCAGCCAGGTTGGAACAGGGGCTGGCTACACCTTC,CASSQVGTGAGYTF
TRBJ1-2,-,13,TRBV5-4,-,TGTGCCAGCAGCCAGACAGTACTCTATGGCTACACCTTC,CASSQTVLYGYTF
TRBJ2-1,TRBD2,17,TRBV13,many,TGTGCCAGCAGCTTTGGGACTAGCGGGAGCTCCTACAATGAGCAGTTCTTC,CASSFGTSGSSYNEQFF
TRBJ2-2,-,13,TRBV9,-,TGTGCCAGCAGCCCTTTGAACACCGGGGAGCTGTTTTTT,CASSPLNTGELFF
TRBJ1-2,-,14,TRBV30,-,TGTGCCTGGAGTGTAAGGCTTCCCCCGGGGGGCTACACCTTC,CAWSVRLPPGGYTF
TRBJ2-5,TRBD1,15,TRBV25-1,-,TGTGCCAGCGAGAGGCAGGGGGCTGGGGCAGAGACCCAGTACTTC,CASERQGAGAETQYF
TRBJ2-5,TRBD2,14,TRBV5-1,few,TGCGCCAGCAGGGAGCGGGATCCCCCGGAGACCCAGTACTTC,CASRERDPPETQYF
TRBJ2-7,TRBD1,14,TRBV6-1,-,TGTGCCAGCAGTGTGGAACAGGGGGCTTCCGAGCAGTACTTC,CASSVEQGASEQYF
TRBJ2-1,TRBD2,15,TRBV7-6,-,TGTGCCAGCAGCCGCCGGACTAGCGGGGGAGATGAGCAGTTCTTC,CASSRRTSGGDEQFF
TRBJ2-5,TRBD1,16,TRBV15,-,TGTGCCACCAGCAGAGGGACAGGGCTTGATTCGGAGACCCAGTACTTC,CATSRGTGLDSETQYF